This TCR beta chain was observed in a study of T cells in Graves' hyperthyroidism and ophthalmopathy. Study-level points and caveats: Ophthalmopathy could be told apart from stable hyperthyroidism with a 13 V-J model.

RNA transcripts served as the template for amplifying TCR beta CDR3 regions. TCR CDR3 regions were first amplified by RT-PCR with HTBI primers. TCRdb independently ran MiXCR on the multiplex PCR reads; one entry per CDR3 protein. The sample contains some 650,000 distinct CDR3 sequences, 15% to 20% of which appear only once. In regard to this clonotype: Its target is not known.

Germline CDR1 SEHNR, CDR2 FQNEAQ (reference sequence). The CDR3 contains 17 residues. The source is a woman aged 40 to 55 with Graves' ophthalmopathy. Sequencing used blood. The V call is TRBV7-9, the J call TRBJ2-1; 7 bases fit TRBD2. TRBJ2-7 matches the DNA end more closely, so the J call is doubtful. The CDR3 sequence: CASSLTNWGRAYNEQYF. The CDR3 DNA reads TGTGCCAGCAGCTTAACAAATTGGGGGAGGGCCTACAATGAGCAGTACTTC.